These T cell receptor beta chains were read from a single sample in a study of yellow fever vaccine responses in identical twins. Each CDR3 protein gets one entry after TCRdb re-called the RT-PCR reads with MiXCR. The sample shows approximately 33,000 distinct CDR3 sequences, 45% to 65% of them seen only once. Sequencing used T cells from blood (PBMCs), unsorted or a sorted subset (not recorded which), obtained before or after yellow fever vaccination (not recorded which). These TCRs come from a woman under 30 who received the yellow fever vaccine. Both conserved end residues are part of each CDR3. Fields, in order: D gene, J gene, clone size, CDR3 length, V gene, CDR3 DNA, CDR3 protein. A D gene is named only where the DNA matches it firmly. Some rows have no size entry. The others give once, few or many, or a class for an expanded clone.

d_gene: -
j_gene: TRBJ2-1
abundance: few
len: 18
v_gene: TRBV10-3
CDR3nt: TGTGCCATCAGTGCGAATACGAACCCCGAGAGCTCCTACAATGAGCAGTTCTTC
CDR3aa: CAISANTNPESSYNEQFF

d_gene: TRBD1
j_gene: TRBJ2-7
abundance: -
len: 13
v_gene: TRBV10-2
CDR3nt: TGCGCCAGCAGTGAGGAGACAGGGGTAAACCTGAACTTC
CDR3aa: CASSEETGVNLNF

d_gene: TRBD2
j_gene: TRBJ2-5
abundance: -
len: 16
v_gene: TRBV7-9
CDR3nt: TGTGCCAGCAGCCCATCAGGACTAGCGGGTAAAGAGACCCAGTACTTC
CDR3aa: CASSPSGLAGKETQYF

d_gene: -
j_gene: TRBJ2-4
abundance: -
len: 15
v_gene: TRBV19
CDR3nt: TGTGCCAGTAGTATCCGTGCGGGGCTCAAAAACATTCAGTACTTC
CDR3aa: CASSIRAGLKNIQYF

d_gene: -
j_gene: TRBJ1-1
abundance: -
len: 12
v_gene: TRBV20-1
CDR3nt: TGCAGTGCCAGACAGGCGAACACTGAAGCTTTCTTT
CDR3aa: CSARQANTEAFF

d_gene: -
j_gene: TRBJ1-6
abundance: -
len: 14
v_gene: TRBV5-1
CDR3nt: TGCGCCAGCAAAAAGGACGGAGACAATTCACCCCTCCACTTT
CDR3aa: CASKKDGDNSPLHF

d_gene: -
j_gene: TRBJ1-1
abundance: -
len: 13
v_gene: TRBV20-1
CDR3nt: TGCAGTGCCCCAGACAGGCCGAACACTGAAGCTTTCTTT
CDR3aa: CSAPDRPNTEAFF

d_gene: -
j_gene: TRBJ1-5
abundance: few
len: 13
v_gene: TRBV6-1
CDR3nt: TGTGCCAGCAGGCAGGGACCGCATCAGCCCCAGCATTTT
CDR3aa: CASRQGPHQPQHF

d_gene: TRBD1
j_gene: TRBJ1-5
abundance: -
len: 16
v_gene: TRBV10-3
CDR3nt: TGTGCCATCAGCGATACAGGGGGCCCTAGCAATCAGCCCCAGCATTTT
CDR3aa: CAISDTGGPSNQPQHF

d_gene: TRBD1
j_gene: TRBJ1-5
abundance: few
len: 14
v_gene: TRBV29-1
CDR3nt: TGCAGCGTTAGCTCCGGGACAGATAATCAGCCCCAGCATTTT
CDR3aa: CSVSSGTDNQPQHF

d_gene: -
j_gene: TRBJ2-1
abundance: -
len: 15
v_gene: TRBV11-3
CDR3nt: TGTGCCAGCAGCTTAGAAATCCACTCCTACAATGAGCAGTTCTTC
CDR3aa: CASSLEIHSYNEQFF

d_gene: -
j_gene: TRBJ1-4
abundance: -
len: 14
v_gene: TRBV7-9
CDR3nt: TGTGCCAGCAGCCTAGGACTTTCTAATGAAAAACTGTTTTTT
CDR3aa: CASSLGLSNEKLFF

d_gene: TRBD2
j_gene: TRBJ2-1
abundance: -
len: 14
v_gene: TRBV10-3
CDR3nt: TGTGCCATCACGCCTAGCGGGAGTTACAATGAGCAGTTCTTC
CDR3aa: CAITPSGSYNEQFF

d_gene: TRBD2
j_gene: TRBJ2-4
abundance: -
len: 18
v_gene: TRBV29-1
CDR3nt: TGCAGCGTTGTTTTTCAGGGAGGGGATATTCGAGCCAAAAACATTCAGTACTTC
CDR3aa: CSVVFQGGDIRAKNIQYF

d_gene: -
j_gene: TRBJ2-1
abundance: -
len: 14
v_gene: TRBV5-1
CDR3nt: TGCGCCAGCAGCTTGGGCCAGGTTCCCAATGAGCAGTTCTTC
CDR3aa: CASSLGQVPNEQFF

d_gene: -
j_gene: TRBJ2-1
abundance: -
len: 15
v_gene: TRBV29-1
CDR3nt: TGCAGCGTTAGGGTCCCCGGGACTTTCTACAATGAGCAGTTCTTC
CDR3aa: CSVRVPGTFYNEQFF

d_gene: -
j_gene: TRBJ2-2
abundance: -
len: 14
v_gene: TRBV12-3/TRBV12-4
CDR3nt: TGTGCCAGCAGTTTACCCCTAGCAAACGGGGAGCTGTTTTTT
CDR3aa: CASSLPLANGELFF

d_gene: -
j_gene: TRBJ2-1
abundance: -
len: 14
v_gene: TRBV12-3/TRBV12-4
CDR3nt: TGTGCCAGCAGTTTCGGCGGGAAATACAATGAGCAGTTCTTC
CDR3aa: CASSFGGKYNEQFF

d_gene: -
j_gene: TRBJ1-2
abundance: -
len: 12
v_gene: TRBV29-1
CDR3nt: TGCAGCGTTGGCCCCCTCCTTTCGGGCTACACCTTC
CDR3aa: CSVGPLLSGYTF

d_gene: -
j_gene: TRBJ1-1
abundance: few
len: 15
v_gene: TRBV5-6
CDR3nt: TGTGCCAGCAGCGCCACCGGGACGGTGAACACTGAAGCTTTCTTT
CDR3aa: CASSATGTVNTEAFF

d_gene: -
j_gene: TRBJ2-5
abundance: -
len: 12
v_gene: TRBV5-1
CDR3nt: TGCGCCAGCAGCTTATCCTCAGAGACCCAGTACTTC
CDR3aa: CASSLSSETQYF

d_gene: -
j_gene: TRBJ1-6
abundance: -
len: 15
v_gene: TRBV5-1
CDR3nt: TGCGCCAGCAGCTTTCGGGACCGAGTTAATTCACCCCTCCACTTT
CDR3aa: CASSFRDRVNSPLHF

d_gene: TRBD1
j_gene: TRBJ1-6
abundance: few
len: 14
v_gene: TRBV10-1
CDR3nt: TGCGCCAGCAGTGAGGACAGGGCGAATTCACCCCTCCACTTT
CDR3aa: CASSEDRANSPLHF